A selection of T cell receptor beta chains follows, all from one sample in a study of cytomegalovirus exposure and HLA in healthy donors. Repertoires were generated with immunoSEQ multiplex PCR, while TCRdb's copy carries only in-frame clones and drops some. Among more than 100,000 clones listed, 60% to 80% were seen once. The sample consisted of PBMCs. These receptors were taken from a man aged 45-60 years in good health and CMV-seropositive. Both conserved end residues are trimmed from each CDR3.

J gene,V gene,CDR3 protein
TRBJ2-3,TRBV29-1,SVGASGSTDTQY
TRBJ1-1,TRBV9,ASSVATLPTEAF
TRBJ2-7,TRBV6-5,ASSPDRVAYEQY
TRBJ1-3,TRBV28,ASSSADRASGNTIY
TRBJ2-3,TRBV15,ATSRVEGYTDTQY
TRBJ2-7,TRBV13,ASSLGISRTYEQY
TRBJ2-2,TRBV2,ASRSSSGTDTGELF
TRBJ2-3,TRBV19,ASSIAGVFTDTQY
TRBJ2-7,TRBV28,ASKTQTSGARYEQY
TRBJ2-7,TRBV19,ASSTGRLAAEQY
TRBJ1-2,TRBV9,ASSGGRRNGYT
TRBJ2-3,TRBV5-1,ASSYVGQGLFPDTQY
TRBJ2-7,TRBV6-1,ASSEEGTTYEQY
TRBJ2-7,TRBV19,ASSMSGRASYEQY
TRBJ2-1,TRBV29-1,SGVPGQGANEQF
TRBJ2-7,TRBV10-1,ASSDRREGAKDEQY
TRBJ2-3,TRBV5-6,ASSLGGYHTDTQY
TRBJ2-7,TRBV7-8,ASSFSRYSYEQY
TRBJ1-4,TRBV5-5,ASSMGVVGRTNEKLF
TRBJ2-1,TRBV6-6,ASSYSGGVNEQF
TRBJ2-2,TRBV10-3,AISATGGVELF
TRBJ2-5,TRBV5-1,ASSTGAGRGETQY
TRBJ1-1,TRBV29-1,SALDRATEAF
TRBJ2-3,TRBV27,ASSSREERGVTDTQY
TRBJ1-5,TRBV9,ASSPHGGGNQPQH
TRBJ2-7,TRBV6-6,ASSSGTGDVYEQY
TRBJ2-7,TRBV21-1,ASSKEDTWMAYEQY
TRBJ2-1,TRBV27,ASSLSLAGVNEQF
TRBJ2-1,TRBV9,ASSFGLAGVNEQF
TRBJ2-1,TRBV23-1,ASSHPTTPNYNEQF
TRBJ2-7,TRBV30,AWSGSLAGASLY
-,TRBV30,AWRAGTATYEQY
-,TRBV7-9,ASSAVGRGSSYEQY
TRBJ2-1,TRBV28,ASTILGTSGRASYNEQF
TRBJ1-1,TRBV27,ASRSSLIAEAF
TRBJ2-7,TRBV28,ASWSRESSYEQY
TRBJ2-4,TRBV28,ASSKTGTSAKNIQY
TRBJ2-3,TRBV19,ASSMALRTDTQY
TRBJ2-7,TRBV7-2,ASSPRGGRLEQY
TRBJ2-5,TRBV28,ASSLLAGGSYQETQY
TRBJ2-3,TRBV28,ASSFGVDTQY
TRBJ2-1,TRBV5-4,ASSYSYNEQF
TRBJ2-7,TRBV28,ASSSPSGSGEQY
TRBJ2-3,TRBV19,ASSPLRPGGVDTQY
TRBJ1-2,TRBV7-2,ASSLRWTDDNYGYT
TRBJ2-7,TRBV5-1,ASTLGGVAYEQY